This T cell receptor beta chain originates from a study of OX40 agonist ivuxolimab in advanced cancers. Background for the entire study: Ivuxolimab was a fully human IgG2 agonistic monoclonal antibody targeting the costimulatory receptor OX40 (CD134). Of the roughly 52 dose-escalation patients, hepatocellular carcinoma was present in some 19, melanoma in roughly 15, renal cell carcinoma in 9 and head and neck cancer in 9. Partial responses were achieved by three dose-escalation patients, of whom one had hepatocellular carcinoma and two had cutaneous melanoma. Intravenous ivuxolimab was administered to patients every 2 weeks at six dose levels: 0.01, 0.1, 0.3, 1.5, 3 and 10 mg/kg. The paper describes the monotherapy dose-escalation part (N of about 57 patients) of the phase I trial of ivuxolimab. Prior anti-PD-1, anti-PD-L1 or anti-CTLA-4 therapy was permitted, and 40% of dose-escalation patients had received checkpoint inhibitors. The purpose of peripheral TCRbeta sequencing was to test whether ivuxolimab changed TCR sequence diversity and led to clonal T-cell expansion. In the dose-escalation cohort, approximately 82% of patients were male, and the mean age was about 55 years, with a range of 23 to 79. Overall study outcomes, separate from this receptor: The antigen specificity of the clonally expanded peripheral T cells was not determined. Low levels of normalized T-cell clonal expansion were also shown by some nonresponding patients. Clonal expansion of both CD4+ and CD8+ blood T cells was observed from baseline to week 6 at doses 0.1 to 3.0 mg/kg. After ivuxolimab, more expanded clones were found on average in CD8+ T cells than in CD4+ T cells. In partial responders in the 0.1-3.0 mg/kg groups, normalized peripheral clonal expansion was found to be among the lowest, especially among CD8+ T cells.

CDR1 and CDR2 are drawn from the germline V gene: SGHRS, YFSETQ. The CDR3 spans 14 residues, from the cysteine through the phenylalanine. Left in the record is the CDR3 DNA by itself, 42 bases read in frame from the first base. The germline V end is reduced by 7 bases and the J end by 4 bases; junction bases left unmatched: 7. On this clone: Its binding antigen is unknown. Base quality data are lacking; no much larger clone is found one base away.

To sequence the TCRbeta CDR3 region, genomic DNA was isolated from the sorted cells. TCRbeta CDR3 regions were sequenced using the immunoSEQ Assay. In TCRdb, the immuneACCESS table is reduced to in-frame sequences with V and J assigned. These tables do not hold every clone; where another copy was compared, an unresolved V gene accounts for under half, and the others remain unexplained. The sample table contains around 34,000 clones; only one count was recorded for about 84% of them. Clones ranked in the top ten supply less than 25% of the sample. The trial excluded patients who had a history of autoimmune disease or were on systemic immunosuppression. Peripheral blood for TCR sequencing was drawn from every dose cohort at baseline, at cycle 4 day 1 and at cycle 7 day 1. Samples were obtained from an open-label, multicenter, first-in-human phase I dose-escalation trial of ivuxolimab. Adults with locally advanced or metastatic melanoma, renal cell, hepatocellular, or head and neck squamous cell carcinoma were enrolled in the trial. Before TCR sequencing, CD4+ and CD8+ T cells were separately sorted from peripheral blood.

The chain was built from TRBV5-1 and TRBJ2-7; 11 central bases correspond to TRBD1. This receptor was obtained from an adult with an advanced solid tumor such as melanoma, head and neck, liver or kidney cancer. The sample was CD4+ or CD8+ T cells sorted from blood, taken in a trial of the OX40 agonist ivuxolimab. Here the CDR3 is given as CASGTRDRGYEQYF. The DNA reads TGCGCCAGCGGAACCCGGGACAGGGGGTACGAGCAGTACTTC.